The clone carrying this T cell receptor beta chain was counted ten times or more. Its antigen is still unknown. This sample is drawn from a study of T cells in Graves' hyperthyroidism and ophthalmopathy. Study-wide results and caveats: Patients with ophthalmopathy were separated from those with stable hyperthyroidism by a 13 V-J model. In blood, most of the thyroid clonotypes expanded above 0.001 were also present.

Diagnoses used clinical symptoms, serum thyroxine and TRAb, thyroid ultrasound and orbital computed tomography. RNA transcripts provided the source from which TCR beta CDR3 regions were amplified. When the TCR CDR3 underwent first-round RT-PCR, the HTBI primer set was used. TCRdb recomputed calls from the multiplex PCR reads with MiXCR, one row per CDR3 protein. In the table there are almost 250,000 distinct CDR3 sequences, about 24% of which are singletons. The sequenced material came from blood. The sequence was collected from a woman in her thirties or forties with Graves' ophthalmopathy.

CDR3 protein: CASSPGVAGANVLTF. The CDR3 DNA reads TGTGCCAGCTCCCCGGGGGTGGCTGGGGCCAACGTCCTGACTTTC. The chain has TRBV6-1 and TRBJ2-6; perhaps TRBD2 as D (6 bases). The CDR3 is made up of 15 amino acids. Trimming left V 8 bases short and J 2 bases short, with 13 bases between. The V gene's germline CDR1 is MNHNS and CDR2 SASEGT.